This TCR beta chain was retrieved from a study of blood T cells in healthy people across ages. Study in general: For every two T cells, template switching captured about one barcoded beta molecule. Study-wide points: Samples with more naive T cells showed higher observed beta diversity.

CDR3 length equals 14 residues. Trimming took 3 bases from V and 4 from J, leaving 12 bases between them. From germline, CDR1 is SEHNR and CDR2 FQNEAQ (reference sequence). Then a second PCR, running roughly 7 to 11 cycles, was carried out with a sample-barcoded 5' primer and a J-beta primer mix. MiXCR was run by TCRdb on the 5' RACE reads, yielding one entry per CDR3 protein. This sample has some 1 million distinct CDR3 sequences; under 55% occur once, and the top ten carry under 20%. This clonotype showed up just a few times. The antigen is unknown. Sample: blood. The gene calls are TRBV7-9 and TRBJ2-5, with unresolved D. The TCR comes from a woman in her sixties or seventies in good health. CDR3 DNA sequence: TGTGCCAGCAGCTTGTTGTTTCCGCCAGAGACCCAGTACTTC. Translated: CASSLLFPPETQYF.